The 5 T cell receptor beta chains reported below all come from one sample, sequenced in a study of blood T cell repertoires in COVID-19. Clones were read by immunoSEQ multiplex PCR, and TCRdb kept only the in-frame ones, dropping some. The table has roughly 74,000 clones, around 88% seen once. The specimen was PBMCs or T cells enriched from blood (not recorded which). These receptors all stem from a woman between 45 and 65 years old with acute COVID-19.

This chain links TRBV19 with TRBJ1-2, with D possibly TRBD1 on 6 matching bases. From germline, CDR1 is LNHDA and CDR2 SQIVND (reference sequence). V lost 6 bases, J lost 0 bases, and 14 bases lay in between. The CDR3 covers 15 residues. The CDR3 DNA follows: TGTGCCAGTAGATCCGGGACACCCGCTAACTATGGCTACACCTTC. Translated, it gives CASRSGTPANYGYTF.

In nucleotides, the CDR3 is TGTGCCAGCAGCCGGACTAGCGGGAGGGATACGCAGTATTTT. As protein: CASSRTSGRDTQYF. The chain joins TRBV11-2 to TRBJ2-3; 14 bases fit TRBD2. The length of the CDR3 is 14 residues. The V segment lost 5 bases and the J segment 6 bases; nucleotides outside the gene matches: 1. Germline-derived CDR1 and CDR2 are SGHAT and FQNNGV.

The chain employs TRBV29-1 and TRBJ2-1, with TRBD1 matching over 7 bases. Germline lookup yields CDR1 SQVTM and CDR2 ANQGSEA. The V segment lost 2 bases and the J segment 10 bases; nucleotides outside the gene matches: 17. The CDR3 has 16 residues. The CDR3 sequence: CSVEPLRTGQIGEQFF. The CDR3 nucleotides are TGCAGCGTTGAACCTCTTAGGACAGGCCAAATAGGGGAGCAGTTCTTC.

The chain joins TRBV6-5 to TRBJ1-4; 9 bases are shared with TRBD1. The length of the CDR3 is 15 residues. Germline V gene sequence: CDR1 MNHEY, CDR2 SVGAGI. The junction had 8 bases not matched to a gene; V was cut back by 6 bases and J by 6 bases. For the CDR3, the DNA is TGTGCCAGCAGGGTGGGACAGGGTTGGCATGAAAAACTGTTTTTT. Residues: CASRVGQGWHEKLFF.

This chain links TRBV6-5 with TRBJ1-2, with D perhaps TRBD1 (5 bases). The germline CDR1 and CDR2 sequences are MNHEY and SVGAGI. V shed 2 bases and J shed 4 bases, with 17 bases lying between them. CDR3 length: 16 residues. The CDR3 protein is CASSYSAGRGSYGYTF. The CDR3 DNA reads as TGTGCCAGCAGTTACAGTGCAGGGAGGGGTTCCTATGGCTACACCTTC.